The 4 T cell receptor beta chains listed next were all sequenced from one sample in a study of a mutant IDH1 vaccine in newly diagnosed glioma. Described time point: week 35, safety follow-up. Each dose delivered 300 ug of mutant IDH1 20-mer peptide subcutaneously with imiquimod. What these receptors recognize is not known. This table comes from immunoSEQ multiplex PCR, and its TCRdb copy is limited to in-frame clones, with some not included. The table has roughly 60,000 clones, roughly 76% seen once. This specimen consisted of PBMCs, obtained from a glioma patient whose treatment included an IDH1 peptide vaccine. Source of these receptors: a man aged 40-55 years with glioma.

The CDR3 DNA follows: TGTGCCAGCAGCTTAGTACCGGGACAGGTCAGAAACACCATATATTTT. This sequence encodes CASSLVPGQVRNTIYF. The J gene is TRBJ1-3, the V gene TRBV7-2; TRBD1 matches at 8 bases. The ends lost 1 base at V and 5 bases at J; junction bases unmatched: 7. The V gene's germline CDR1 is SGHTA and CDR2 FQGNSA. The CDR3 is 16 residues long.

This chain joins TRBV29-1 and TRBJ2-1, with 12 bases that match TRBD2. After removal of 6 bases from V and 6 bases from J, the junction contained 3 bases not matched to a gene. Germline V gene lookup returns CDR1 SQVTM and CDR2 ANQGSEA. The CDR3 runs to 13 residues. CDR3 amino acids: CSVGTSGFNEQFF. The CDR3 DNA reads as TGCAGCGTCGGGACTAGCGGGTTCAATGAGCAGTTCTTC.

The chain recombines TRBV5-1 with TRBJ1-1, with TRBD1 identical over 10 bases. This CDR3 contains 14 residues. V trimming: 3 bases; J trimming: 5 bases; junction bases outside the gene matches: 4. CDR1 is SGHRS, CDR2 YFSETQ, per germline. DNA of the CDR3: TGCGCCAGCAGCTCGGGACAGGGGTGGACTGAAGCTTTCTTT. It yields the protein CASSSGQGWTEAFF. The full variable domain, rest sourced from reference TRBV5-1 and TRBJ1-1, is KAGVTQTPRYLIKTRGQQVTLSCSPISGHRSVSWYQQTPGQGLQFLFEYFSETQRNKGNFPGRFSGRQFSNSRSEMNVSTLELGDSALYLCASSSGQGWTEAFFGQGTRLTVV.

CDR3 coding DNA: TGTGCCACCAGCAGAGATAACCTGGGGGAAGAGACCCAGTACTTC. This sequence encodes CATSRDNLGEETQYF. The chain has TRBV15 and TRBJ2-5; D is perhaps TRBD1 or TRBD2 (5 bases each). V was clipped by 0 bases and J by 3 bases, with 11 bases between them. The germline CDR1 and CDR2 sequences are LNHNV and YYDKDF (reference sequence). The CDR3 runs 15 residues. Complete variable domain (other parts from reference TRBV15 and TRBJ2-5): DAMVIQNPRYQVTQFGKPVTLSCSQTLNHNVMYWYQQKSSQAPKLLFHYYDKDFNNEADTPDNFQSRRPNTSFCFLDIRSPGLGDTAMYLCATSRDNLGEETQYFGPGTRLLVL.